The rows below give T cell receptor beta chains drawn from one sample of a study of yellow fever vaccine responses in identical twins. TCRdb reprocessed the RT-PCR reads with MiXCR, giving one entry per CDR3 protein. This sample yields about 23,000 distinct CDR3 sequences, of which roughly 80% are seen a single time; 4% to 5.5% belongs to the top ten. Sample: T cells from blood (PBMCs), unsorted or a sorted subset (not recorded which), taken before or after yellow fever vaccination (not recorded which). The receptor source for this set is a woman aged 18-30 years who received the yellow fever vaccine. Both conserved end residues are part of each CDR3. A D gene is named only where the DNA matches it firmly. Expanded clones get a size class; other rows say once, few or many, or leave the size out.

>TRBJ1-2|.|.|TRBV29-1
TGCAGCGCAACAGAGAACTATGGCTACACCTTC
CSATENYGYTF
>TRBJ1-2|TRBD1|.|TRBV10-1
TGCGCCAGCAGTGAGTCGATGGGACAGGGGACTAACTATGGCTACACCTTC
CASSESMGQGTNYGYTF
>TRBJ2-4|.|.|TRBV9
TGTGCCAGCAGCGTAGAAGGGGCGGTAGGGGACATTCAGTACTTC
CASSVEGAVGDIQYF
>TRBJ2-1|.|.|TRBV28
TGTGCCAGCAGTTTCGGCAGCCTACTCTACAATGAGCAGTTCTTC
CASSFGSLLYNEQFF
>TRBJ2-7|.|.|TRBV24-1
TGTGCCACCAGTGGCCCCCGCGGAGCGGGTGCCTCCTACGAGCAGTACTTC
CATSGPRGAGASYEQYF
>TRBJ1-1|TRBD1|.|TRBV28
TGTGCCAGCAGTCCAGGAGGACAGGGGTGGTACAACACTGAAGCTTTCTTT
CASSPGGQGWYNTEAFF
>TRBJ2-3|.|.|TRBV28
TGTGCCAGCATAGCGAGTCCAGATACGCAGTATTTT
CASIASPDTQYF
>TRBJ2-1|.|.|TRBV4-1
TGCGCCAGCAGCCAAACACCGGGACACACTATCTACAATGAGCAGTTCTTC
CASSQTPGHTIYNEQFF
>TRBJ1-5|.|.|TRBV10-3
TGTGCCATCAGTGACTCAGAGCATAGCAATCAGCCCCAGCATTTT
CAISDSEHSNQPQHF
>TRBJ2-5|.|.|TRBV7-8
TGTGCCAGCAGCCTGCTGGGCGGGCAAGAGACCCAGTACTTC
CASSLLGGQETQYF
>TRBJ2-3|.|.|TRBV5-5
TGTGCCAGCAGCTTGAACGCAGACTGGGCGTTGGGGTCAGATACGCAGTATTTT
CASSLNADWALGSDTQYF
>TRBJ2-1|.|.|TRBV2
TGTGCCAGCAGTGTATCGGGCAATGAGCAGTTCTTC
CASSVSGNEQFF
>TRBJ2-3|.|.|TRBV29-1
TGCAGCGTCCTCTCCCCCCCTGGCACAGATACGCAGTATTTT
CSVLSPPGTDTQYF
>TRBJ2-2|TRBD1|.|TRBV5-5
TGTGCCAGCAGCAACGAGAGACAGGGCGGGAACACCGGGGAGCTGTTTTTT
CASSNERQGGNTGELFF
>TRBJ1-1|TRBD1|.|TRBV4-1
TGCGCCAGCAGCCAGGATTACAGGGGCGGGGGGGACACTGAAGCTTTCTTT
CASSQDYRGGGDTEAFF
>TRBJ2-5|.|.|TRBV13
TGTGCCAGCAGCCGAGAATGGGAGACCCAGTACTTC
CASSREWETQYF
>TRBJ2-1|.|few|TRBV29-1
TGCAGCGTTCGGTCCCAGGGGCGGTACAATGAGCAGTTCTTC
CSVRSQGRYNEQFF
>TRBJ2-1|TRBD2|.|TRBV11-1
TGTGCCAGCAGCTTAGCGCGACTAGCGGGACGGAATGAGCAGTTCTTC
CASSLARLAGRNEQFF
>TRBJ1-1|.|.|TRBV18
TGTGCCAGCTCACCCAGGGGCAGACTTAACACTGAAGCTTTCTTT
CASSPRGRLNTEAFF
>TRBJ2-7|.|.|TRBV20-1
TGCAGTGGGTCCCAGGGCCACGAGCAGTACTTC
CSGSQGHEQYF
>TRBJ2-1|.|.|TRBV28
TGTGCTAGCATCCGGACAGACTACAATGAGCAGTTCTTC
CASIRTDYNEQFF
>TRBJ2-5|.|.|TRBV28
TGTGCCAGTGACATGGGCGAACGTGAGACCCAGTACTTC
CASDMGERETQYF
>TRBJ1-1|.|.|TRBV5-2
TGTGCCAGCAAACTGGGACAGGGGGCAGGGACTGAAGCTTTCTTT
CASKLGQGAGTEAFF
>TRBJ2-7|TRBD2|.|TRBV4-1
TGCGCCAGCAGCCAAGATGAGGCTAGCGGGGACTACGAGCAGTACTTC
CASSQDEASGDYEQYF
>TRBJ1-1|.|.|TRBV27
TGTGCCAGCAGTTATTGGGAAGGCACTGAAGCTTTCTTT
CASSYWEGTEAFF
>TRBJ2-3|.|.|TRBV29-1
TGCAGCGTTGAAGCCTCGGGGAGCACAGATACGCAGTATTTT
CSVEASGSTDTQYF
>TRBJ2-1|.|.|TRBV20-1
TGCAGTGCTAGAGACGTACTAGCTGAGCAGTTCTTC
CSARDVLAEQFF
>TRBJ2-3|.|.|TRBV24-1
TGTGCCACCAGTGAAGGACGGCTACTCACAGATACGCAGTATTTT
CATSEGRLLTDTQYF
>TRBJ2-1|.|few|TRBV27
TGTGCCAGCAGTTTATTTAGCGGCAATGAGCAGTTCTTC
CASSLFSGNEQFF
>TRBJ2-7|.|.|TRBV11-2
TGTGCCAGCAGCATAGACGGTAGCAGCTCCTACGAGCAGTACTTC
CASSIDGSSSYEQYF
>TRBJ1-2|.|.|TRBV11-1
TGTGCCAGCAGCTTTAGCGGCTATGGCTACACCTTC
CASSFSGYGYTF
>TRBJ1-4|.|.|TRBV6-1
TGTGCCAGCAGCCGTGGGAGCCTTGCAACTAATGAAAAACTGTTTTTT
CASSRGSLATNEKLFF
>TRBJ1-1|.|.|TRBV15
TGTGCCACCAGCAGAGGGGGACCTGGGAAAGCTTTCTTT
CATSRGGPGKAFF
>TRBJ1-3|.|.|TRBV10-1
TGCGCCAGCAGTGAGTCGGTGCGAGGGGACGGAAACACCATATATTTT
CASSESVRGDGNTIYF
>TRBJ2-7|.|few|TRBV2
TGTGCCAGCAGTTGGGACTCCTTC
CASSWDSF